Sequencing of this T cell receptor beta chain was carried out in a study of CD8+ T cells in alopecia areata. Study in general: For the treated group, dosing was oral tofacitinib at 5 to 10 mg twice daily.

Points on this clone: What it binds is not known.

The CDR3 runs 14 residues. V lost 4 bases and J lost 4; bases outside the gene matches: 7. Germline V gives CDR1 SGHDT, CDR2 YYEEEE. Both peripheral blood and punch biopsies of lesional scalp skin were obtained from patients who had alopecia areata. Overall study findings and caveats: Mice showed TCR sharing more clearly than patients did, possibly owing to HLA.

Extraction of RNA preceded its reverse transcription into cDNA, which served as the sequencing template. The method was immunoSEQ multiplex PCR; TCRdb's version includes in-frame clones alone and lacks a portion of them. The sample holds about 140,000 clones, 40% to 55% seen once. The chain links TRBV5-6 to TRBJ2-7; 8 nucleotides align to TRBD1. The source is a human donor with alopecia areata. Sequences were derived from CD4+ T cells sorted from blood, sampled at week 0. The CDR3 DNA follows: TGTGCCAGCAGCGGGTGGACAGGGCGGTACGAGCAGTACTTC. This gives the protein CASSGWTGRYEQYF. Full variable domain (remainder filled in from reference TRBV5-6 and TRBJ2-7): DAGVTQSPTHLIKTRGQQVTLRCSPKSGHDTVSWYQQALGQGPQFIFQYYEEEERQRGNFPDRFSGHQFPNYSSELNVNALLLGDSALYLCASSGWTGRYEQYFGPGTRLTVT.